This is a list of T cell receptor beta chains from one sample in a study of blood T cell repertoires in COVID-19. Sequencing used immunoSEQ multiplex PCR; TCRdb keeps in-frame clones, though not all of them. The sample includes 98,000 or so clones, around four fifths of them seen just once. Sequenced input: peripheral blood. These receptors all come from a man in his sixties with acute or convalescent COVID-19. CDR3s include the opening cysteine and the closing phenylalanine or tryptophan. Each record gives: D gene, V gene, clone size, J gene, CDR3 DNA, CDR3 protein. D genes are given only for firm matches. Size tells how often a clone was seen (once, few, many) or the class of an expanded clone, and some rows leave it out.

d_call: .; v_call: TRBV11-3; clone_size: once; j_call: TRBJ2-1; cdr3_nt: TGTGCCAGCAGCTTGTCAGGAACGCAGCAGTTCTTC; cdr3_aa: CASSLSGTQQFF
d_call: .; v_call: TRBV7-8; clone_size: .; j_call: TRBJ1-1; cdr3_nt: TGTGCCAGCAGCTTGGACAGAGCAAACGAAGCTTTCTTT; cdr3_aa: CASSLDRANEAFF
d_call: .; v_call: TRBV7-2; clone_size: .; j_call: TRBJ2-5; cdr3_nt: TGTGCCAGCAGCCTGGAGGATAGGGAGACCCAGTACTTC; cdr3_aa: CASSLEDRETQYF
d_call: TRBD1; v_call: TRBV11-2; clone_size: .; j_call: TRBJ2-1; cdr3_nt: TGTGCCAGCAGTCTCCGGGACAGGGATATCTACAATGAGCAGTTCTTC; cdr3_aa: CASSLRDRDIYNEQFF
d_call: .; v_call: TRBV27; clone_size: .; j_call: TRBJ2-2; cdr3_nt: TGTGCCAGCAGCGCCCGCGCAATCGAAAGTGTAGCCGGGGAGCTGTTTTTT; cdr3_aa: CASSARAIESVAGELFF
d_call: .; v_call: TRBV5-1; clone_size: .; j_call: TRBJ1-1; cdr3_nt: TGCGCCAGCAGCTTGGCTTGGCGGGAGGTGGACACTGAAGCTTTCTTT; cdr3_aa: CASSLAWREVDTEAFF
d_call: .; v_call: TRBV28; clone_size: .; j_call: TRBJ1-1; cdr3_nt: TGTGCCAGCAGTTTACCGCAGGGGCAGGCCACTGAAGCTTTCTTT; cdr3_aa: CASSLPQGQATEAFF
d_call: .; v_call: TRBV2; clone_size: .; j_call: TRBJ2-6; cdr3_nt: TGTGCCAGCAATAGGGGGTTCATCTCTGGGGCCAACGTCCTGACTTTC; cdr3_aa: CASNRGFISGANVLTF
d_call: .; v_call: TRBV30; clone_size: .; j_call: TRBJ1-2; cdr3_nt: TGTGCCTGGACAGGACAGCCTTATGGCTACACCTTC; cdr3_aa: CAWTGQPYGYTF
d_call: TRBD2; v_call: TRBV7-9; clone_size: many; j_call: TRBJ2-2; cdr3_nt: TGTGCCAGCAGCCCGGGAGGGCTTTTGGCCGGGGAGCTGTTTTTT; cdr3_aa: CASSPGGLLAGELFF
d_call: TRBD1; v_call: TRBV4-1; clone_size: .; j_call: TRBJ1-5; cdr3_nt: TGCGCCAGCAGCCAAGTAACAGGGGGCGGTCAGCCCCAGCATTTT; cdr3_aa: CASSQVTGGGQPQHF
d_call: TRBD1; v_call: TRBV13; clone_size: once; j_call: TRBJ1-1; cdr3_nt: TGTGCCAGCAGCCCCCGGGGACAGGTAGGTGAAGCTTTCTTT; cdr3_aa: CASSPRGQVGEAFF
d_call: .; v_call: TRBV30; clone_size: .; j_call: TRBJ1-2; cdr3_nt: TGTGCCTGGAGTACAACATCAGGGGTTGGCTACACCTTC; cdr3_aa: CAWSTTSGVGYTF
d_call: TRBD2; v_call: TRBV7-8; clone_size: .; j_call: TRBJ2-7; cdr3_nt: TGTGCCAGCAGCCTCGGGACTAGCGACCGCTACGAGCAGTACTTC; cdr3_aa: CASSLGTSDRYEQYF
d_call: TRBD1; v_call: TRBV7-2; clone_size: few; j_call: TRBJ1-6; cdr3_nt: TGTGCCAGCAGCCCGAGGGGAGTCGACAGGGAAGGTTGGTCACCCCTCCACTTT; cdr3_aa: CASSPRGVDREGWSPLHF
d_call: TRBD1; v_call: TRBV2; clone_size: .; j_call: TRBJ2-3; cdr3_nt: TGTGCCAGCAGTGAATCTGGACAGGTGCAGCATAGTACAGATACGCAGTATTTT; cdr3_aa: CASSESGQVQHSTDTQYF
d_call: .; v_call: TRBV18; clone_size: once; j_call: TRBJ1-5; cdr3_nt: TGTGCCAGCTCACCTACGGGAAATCAGCCCCAGCATTTT; cdr3_aa: CASSPTGNQPQHF
d_call: TRBD1; v_call: TRBV5-8; clone_size: few; j_call: TRBJ1-6; cdr3_nt: TGTGCCAGCAGCTTGTACAGGGGGAATTCACCCCTCCACTTT; cdr3_aa: CASSLYRGNSPLHF
d_call: .; v_call: TRBV29-1; clone_size: many; j_call: TRBJ1-1; cdr3_nt: TGCAGCGTTGGAGATCAGGGAAAAGCTTTCTTT; cdr3_aa: CSVGDQGKAFF
d_call: .; v_call: TRBV9; clone_size: .; j_call: TRBJ2-3; cdr3_nt: TGTGCCAGCAGCCCCCGAGCTAGCTCAGATACGCAGTATTTT; cdr3_aa: CASSPRASSDTQYF
d_call: .; v_call: TRBV25-1; clone_size: .; j_call: TRBJ1-4; cdr3_nt: TGTGCCAGCAGAAGCGCGGGAGTGGCTAATGAAAAACTGTTTTTT; cdr3_aa: CASRSAGVANEKLFF
d_call: TRBD1; v_call: TRBV2; clone_size: .; j_call: TRBJ2-1; cdr3_nt: TGTGCCAGCATGGTGGGACAGGAGAAATACAATGAGCAGTTCTTC; cdr3_aa: CASMVGQEKYNEQFF
d_call: .; v_call: TRBV11-2; clone_size: .; j_call: TRBJ2-3; cdr3_nt: TGTGCCAGCAGCTTTGGGGAGCCGCTATACGTGCAGTATTTT; cdr3_aa: CASSFGEPLYVQYF
d_call: .; v_call: TRBV15; clone_size: .; j_call: TRBJ2-5; cdr3_nt: TGTGCCACCAGCAGAGTCGCTAGCCAAGAGACCCAGTACTTC; cdr3_aa: CATSRVASQETQYF
d_call: .; v_call: TRBV11-2; clone_size: .; j_call: TRBJ1-4; cdr3_nt: TGTGCCAGCAGCCGCGGCGCTAATGAAAAACTGTTTTTT; cdr3_aa: CASSRGANEKLFF
d_call: .; v_call: TRBV29-1; clone_size: .; j_call: TRBJ2-1; cdr3_nt: TGCAGCGTTGAAGAATGGATCCTAGCTTCCCACAATGAGCAGTTCTTC; cdr3_aa: CSVEEWILASHNEQFF
d_call: .; v_call: TRBV11-2; clone_size: .; j_call: TRBJ2-7; cdr3_nt: TGTGCCAGCAGCTTAGTCGGGGGAACCTACGAGCAGTACTTC; cdr3_aa: CASSLVGGTYEQYF
d_call: TRBD1; v_call: TRBV24-1; clone_size: .; j_call: TRBJ2-1; cdr3_nt: TGTGCCACCAGTGATACACAGGGGGCGGGCTACAATGAGCAGTTCTTC; cdr3_aa: CATSDTQGAGYNEQFF
d_call: .; v_call: TRBV11-2; clone_size: .; j_call: TRBJ1-1; cdr3_nt: TGTGCCAGCAGCAACTCCCCGATGAACACTGAAGCTTTCTTT; cdr3_aa: CASSNSPMNTEAFF
d_call: .; v_call: TRBV18; clone_size: .; j_call: TRBJ2-3; cdr3_nt: TGTGCCAGCTCACCATTCGGAGATACGCAGTATTTT; cdr3_aa: CASSPFGDTQYF
d_call: .; v_call: TRBV20-1; clone_size: .; j_call: TRBJ2-7; cdr3_nt: TGCAGTGCTAGACCTAGCTACGAGCAGTACTTC; cdr3_aa: CSARPSYEQYF
d_call: TRBD2; v_call: TRBV28; clone_size: few; j_call: TRBJ2-2; cdr3_nt: TGTGCCAGCAGTTTATGGGCAGCGGGAGGCGCCGGGGAGCTGTTTTTT; cdr3_aa: CASSLWAAGGAGELFF
d_call: .; v_call: TRBV29-1; clone_size: once; j_call: TRBJ2-7; cdr3_nt: TGCAGCGTTGGAAGGAGGGGCGAGCAGTACTTC; cdr3_aa: CSVGRRGEQYF
d_call: .; v_call: TRBV19; clone_size: .; j_call: TRBJ2-5; cdr3_nt: TGTGCCAGTAGTCGGAGTTCGGCAGAGACCCAGTACTTC; cdr3_aa: CASSRSSAETQYF
d_call: .; v_call: TRBV30; clone_size: .; j_call: TRBJ1-4; cdr3_nt: TGTGCCTGGAGTGTACCGGACACTGTAACCCTGAAAAAACTGTTTTTT; cdr3_aa: CAWSVPDTVTLKKLFF
d_call: .; v_call: TRBV18; clone_size: .; j_call: TRBJ2-1; cdr3_nt: TGTGCCAGCTCACAAGGCCAGGGCGATGAGCAGTTCTTC; cdr3_aa: CASSQGQGDEQFF
d_call: .; v_call: TRBV28; clone_size: .; j_call: TRBJ1-2; cdr3_nt: TGTGCCAGCAATCAGGGGCCGGTCTATGGCTACACCTTC; cdr3_aa: CASNQGPVYGYTF
d_call: .; v_call: TRBV19; clone_size: once; j_call: TRBJ2-3; cdr3_nt: TGTGCCAGTAGCATAGCCCCGACTGGAATCGAGCCGCAGTATTTT; cdr3_aa: CASSIAPTGIEPQYF
d_call: .; v_call: TRBV5-1; clone_size: .; j_call: TRBJ1-2; cdr3_nt: TGCGCCAGCAGCTCTCTCTATGGCTACACCTTC; cdr3_aa: CASSSLYGYTF
d_call: TRBD2; v_call: TRBV5-1; clone_size: .; j_call: TRBJ2-2; cdr3_nt: TGCGCCAGCAGCTTGGCCCTAGCGGGAGCGAACACCGGGGAGCTGTTTTTT; cdr3_aa: CASSLALAGANTGELFF
d_call: .; v_call: TRBV29-1; clone_size: .; j_call: TRBJ2-1; cdr3_nt: TGCAGCGTTGGCTTGGCAGACAATGAGCAGTTCTTC; cdr3_aa: CSVGLADNEQFF
d_call: TRBD2; v_call: TRBV5-1; clone_size: .; j_call: TRBJ2-2; cdr3_nt: TGCGCCAGCTCTCTTAGCGGGACCACCGGGGAGCTGTTTTTT; cdr3_aa: CASSLSGTTGELFF
d_call: .; v_call: TRBV9; clone_size: few; j_call: TRBJ1-3; cdr3_nt: TGTGCCAGCAGCCCCGCAGGGACTGGAAACACCATATATTTT; cdr3_aa: CASSPAGTGNTIYF
d_call: TRBD2; v_call: TRBV5-6; clone_size: few; j_call: TRBJ2-3; cdr3_nt: TGTGCCAGCAGTCGACTAGCGGCAGATACGCAGTATTTT; cdr3_aa: CASSRLAADTQYF
d_call: TRBD1; v_call: TRBV19; clone_size: .; j_call: TRBJ2-2; cdr3_nt: TGTGCCAGTAGTATGACAGGGGTGGTAGGTGGGGAGCTGTTTTTT; cdr3_aa: CASSMTGVVGGELFF
d_call: TRBD2; v_call: TRBV5-1; clone_size: .; j_call: TRBJ2-7; cdr3_nt: TGCGCCAGCAGCTTGAAGCGGGAATACGAGCAGTACTTC; cdr3_aa: CASSLKREYEQYF
d_call: TRBD2; v_call: TRBV2; clone_size: .; j_call: TRBJ2-1; cdr3_nt: TGTGCCAGCAGTGACATGGGGGCGGGAGGTTACAATGAGCAGTTCTTC; cdr3_aa: CASSDMGAGGYNEQFF
d_call: TRBD2; v_call: TRBV5-4; clone_size: few; j_call: TRBJ2-1; cdr3_nt: TGTGCCAGCAGCTCTGGACTAGCGGGAGGGCCCTCCTACAATGAGCAGTTCTTC; cdr3_aa: CASSSGLAGGPSYNEQFF